These 17 T cell receptor beta chains were sequenced from one sample in a study of T cell clonotyping in hematopoietic cell transplantation (dated by TCRdb to the early 2020s). Library preparation was by the immunoSEQ multiplex PCR assay. The source is immuneACCESS, and TCRdb retained only in-frame sequences with V and J called. Part of the clones is not carried over; for the studies checked, unresolved V genes explain less than half of this, and the remainder is unexplained. The sample profile shows around 6,300 clones; roughly 90% of them were found once. The ten top clones hold about 15% of the sample. Read against the paper, the sample's time point label means: 180 days after allo-HCT. The source material was peripheral blood mononuclear cells, sampled 180 days after allogeneic stem cell transplant. The receptors derive from a female patient in her forties or fifties who had an allogeneic stem cell transplant from an unrelated donor, so the T cells may come from the graft donor. Some clones in this sample may be carry-over from other donors' samples.

V is TRBV5-1 and J is TRBJ2-1, with 11 bases matching TRBD2. Trimming cost V 4 bases and J 7 bases; bases outside gene matches: 4. CDR3 length: 14 amino acids. Germline-derived CDR1 and CDR2 are SGHRS and YFSETQ. CDR3 amino acids: CASSVLAGDNEQFF. In DNA, the CDR3 is TGCGCCAGCAGCGTACTAGCGGGGGATAATGAGCAGTTCTTC. Complete variable domain (other parts from reference TRBV5-1 and TRBJ2-1): KAGVTQTPRYLIKTRGQQVTLSCSPISGHRSVSWYQQTPGQGLQFLFEYFSETQRNKGNFPGRFSGRQFSNSRSEMNVSTLELGDSALYLCASSVLAGDNEQFFGPGTRLTVL.

J is TRBJ2-1 and V is TRBV9, with no clear D. Trimming shortened V by 4 bases and J by 5 bases, and 13 bases separated the two germline ends. CDR1 SGDLS and CDR2 YYNGEE come from the germline V gene. The CDR3 extends over 14 amino acids. CDR3 sequence reads: CASSPAWIHNEQFF. The CDR3 nucleotides are TGTGCCAGCAGCCCCGCATGGATACACAATGAGCAGTTCTTC.

As to this clone: A junction boundary mismatches the germline segment, possibly from a read error. The chain is built from TRBV11-2 and TRBJ2-3; the match to TRBD2 covers 9 bases. The CDR3 loop spans 13 amino acids. Germline values: CDR1 SGHAT, CDR2 FQNNGV. As DNA, the CDR3 is TGTGCCAGCAGCGCGATTCCGGGACTAGCTCCTCATTTT. This translates into CASSAIPGLAPHF.

This chain uses TRBV27 with TRBJ2-3, with a tentative D call TRBD1 (5 bases). V lost 1 base and J 4 bases, leaving 12 bases between the germline ends. Germline CDR1 reads MNHEY; CDR2 reads SMNVEV (reference sequence). The CDR3 covers 15 residues. CDR3: CASSLLGLGADTQYF. CDR3 DNA sequence: TGTGCCAGCAGTTTATTGGGGCTGGGCGCAGATACGCAGTATTTT.

The chain employs TRBV19 and TRBJ2-1, with 10 bases fitting TRBD2. Germline CDR1 is LNHDA and CDR2 is SQIVND (reference sequence). The ends lost 5 bases at V and 3 bases at J; junction bases unmatched: 25. This CDR3 spans 22 amino acids. CDR3 amino acids: CASSGPSGGRILGPLFYNEQFF. The CDR3 DNA sequence: TGTGCCAGTAGTGGGCCTAGCGGGGGCCGCATCCTGGGCCCACTATTCTACAATGAGCAGTTCTTC.

This clone showed up just once. This sequence joins TRBV4-1 and TRBJ2-7, with 7 bases lining up with TRBD2. Germline lookup yields CDR1 MGHRA and CDR2 YSYEKL. This CDR3 contains 15 residues. V was clipped by 1 base and J by 3 bases; unmatched bases: 6. Written as DNA, the CDR3 is TGCGCCAGCAGCCAAGGGGGGGGGTTCGGCTACGAGCAGTACTTC. This translates into CASSQGGGFGYEQYF.

This clone was found a few times. The chain combines TRBV7-3 with TRBJ2-1; D may be TRBD1 or TRBD2 (5 bases each). Trimming left V 4 bases short and J 10 bases short, with 14 bases between. This CDR3 has 13 amino acids. Germline CDR1 reads SGHTA; CDR2 reads FQGTGA. CDR3 sequence: CASSYDSPGEQFF. CDR3 nucleotides: TGTGCCAGCAGCTACGACAGCCCGGGGGAGCAGTTCTTC.

The rearrangement links TRBV19 to TRBJ1-5, with D possibly TRBD1 on 6 matching bases. Deletions cut 4 bases from V and 0 bases from J, with 10 bases between. This CDR3 spans 15 amino acids. CDR1 is LNHDA, CDR2 SQIVND, per germline (reference sequence). The CDR3 loop reads CASSTQGSSNQPQHF. Here the CDR3 DNA reads TGTGCCAGTAGTACACAGGGATCTAGCAATCAGCCCCAGCATTTT.

This clone was detected once. The genes are TRBV7-8 and TRBJ2-2, with 12 bases lining up with TRBD1. The CDR3 loop spans 17 amino acids. With V trimmed by 5 bases and J by 5 bases, 9 bases remained unmatched. Germline CDR1 reads SGHVS; CDR2 reads FQNEAQ. DNA for the CDR3: TGTGCCAGCAGCCCATTCCGGGACAGGGGGCAGACCGGGGAGCTGTTTTTT. Translation: CASSPFRDRGQTGELFF.

This clone appeared a single time. V and J are TRBV6-5 and TRBJ1-5, with D tentatively TRBD1 (6 bases). CDR3 length: 13 residues. CDR1 and CDR2 (germline): MNHEY, SVGAGI. Trimming left V 8 bases short and J 4 bases short, with 12 bases between. The CDR3: CASHTGLNQPQHF. CDR3 DNA: TGTGCCAGCCATACAGGGTTGAATCAGCCCCAGCATTTT.

The rearrangement links TRBV2 to TRBJ1-6; D unclear. Germline lookup yields CDR1 SNHLY and CDR2 FYNNEI. The CDR3 extends over 11 amino acids. V dropped 4 bases and J dropped 11 bases, with 6 bases sitting between them. CDR3 region: CASSGQAPLHF. The CDR3 bases are TGTGCCAGCAGTGGGCAGGCACCCCTCCACTTT. The full variable domain, rest sourced from reference TRBV2 and TRBJ1-6, is EPEVTQTPSHQVTQMGQEVILRCVPISNHLYFYWYRQILGQKVEFLVSFYNNEISEKSEIFDDQFSVERPDGSNFTLKIRSTKLEDSAMYFCASSGQAPLHFGNGTRLTVT.

The chain employs TRBV4-1 and TRBJ1-1; D perhaps matches TRBD1 (5 bases). CDR1 MGHRA and CDR2 YSYEKL come from the germline V gene. The CDR3 runs to 13 residues. The V and J ends lost 5 bases and 3 bases respectively, with 10 bases between them. The CDR3 protein is CASSGQGHTEAFF. CDR3 nucleotides: TGCGCCAGCAGCGGGCAGGGCCACACTGAAGCTTTCTTT.

This rearrangement joins TRBV30 to TRBJ1-5, with D perhaps TRBD1 (5 bases). Germline V gives CDR1 GTSNPN, CDR2 SVGIG (reference sequence). The CDR3 sequence is 15 residues long. Trimming left V 2 bases short and J 2 bases short, with 13 bases between. In nucleotides, the CDR3 is TGTGCCTGGAGTAACAGGCCGGGGTGCAATCAGCCCCAGCATTTT. Encoded protein: CAWSNRPGCNQPQHF.

V and J are TRBV5-1 and TRBJ2-7, with 12 nucleotides matching TRBD1. CDR3 length: 16 residues. From germline, CDR1 is SGHRS and CDR2 YFSETQ. The V segment lost 0 bases and the J segment 5 bases; nucleotides outside the gene matches: 6. CDR3 region: CASSLGPGQGADEQYF. DNA for the CDR3: TGCGCCAGCAGCTTGGGGCCGGGACAGGGGGCCGACGAGCAGTACTTC. Full variable domain (outside the CDR3, taken from reference TRBV5-1 and TRBJ2-7): KAGVTQTPRYLIKTRGQQVTLSCSPISGHRSVSWYQQTPGQGLQFLFEYFSETQRNKGNFPGRFSGRQFSNSRSEMNVSTLELGDSALYLCASSLGPGQGADEQYFGPGTRLTVT.

This clone was observed a single time. This chain links TRBV5-1 with TRBJ2-1; D might be TRBD1 or TRBD2, each matching 5 bases. The ends were cut back, 4 bases at V and 7 bases at J, with 15 bases in the middle. CDR1 is SGHRS, CDR2 YFSETQ, per germline. The CDR3 is made up of 14 amino acids. The CDR3 DNA sequence: TGCGCCAGCAGCGCCGGGGCAGGCCTTAATGAGCAGTTCTTC. Protein sequence: CASSAGAGLNEQFF.

The rearrangement uses TRBV7-2 and TRBJ2-1; D gene unclear. CDR1 is SGHTA, CDR2 FQGNSA, per germline. There are 12 residues in the CDR3. Trimming took off 6 bases at V and 7 bases at J, with 10 bases between the two ends. Here the CDR3 DNA reads TGTGCCAGCAGACAAATGGCAAATGAGCAGTTCTTC. Protein sequence: CASRQMANEQFF.

The chain combines TRBV5-6 with TRBJ2-5; D might be TRBD1 (6 bases). V was pared by 4 bases and J by 3 bases, with 13 bases between. The germline V gene encodes CDR1 SGHDT and CDR2 YYEEEE. The CDR3 consists of 14 residues. The CDR3 spells CASSTQDSKETQYF. For the CDR3, the DNA is TGTGCCAGCAGCACACAGGACAGCAAAGAGACCCAGTACTTC.